Presented here are 32 T cell receptor beta chains from one specimen sequenced in a study of OX40 agonist ivuxolimab in advanced cancers. The protocol used for the library was the immunoSEQ multiplex PCR assay. TCRdb provides this immuneACCESS table in a form limited to in-frame rearrangements. Some clones are lacking; in checked studies, under half of them reflect an unresolved V gene, and why the rest are absent is not known. The table for this sample lists roughly 60,000 clones; 80% to 90% of them were counted only once. The top ten hold approximately 0.92% of the sample. The sample here was CD4+ or CD8+ T cells sorted from blood, taken in a trial of the OX40 agonist ivuxolimab. The receptors originated from an adult with an advanced solid tumor such as melanoma, head and neck, liver or kidney cancer.

This rearrangement joins TRBV6-1 to TRBJ2-7, with TRBD2 identical over 10 bases. CDR3 length equals 14 residues. Germline trimming cut 5 bases from V and 6 bases from J; bases unmatched to any gene: 7. CDR1 MNHNS and CDR2 SASEGT come from the germline V gene. Written as DNA, the CDR3 is TGTGCCAGCAGTATACATAGCGGGAGGTCCGAGCAGTACTTC. Translated, it gives CASSIHSGRSEQYF.

This chain connects TRBV7-8 to TRBJ2-7; 8 positions match TRBD1. The junction had 3 bases not matched to a gene; V was cut back by 3 bases and J by 5 bases. Germline-derived CDR1 and CDR2 are SGHVS and FQNEAQ. There are 13 residues in the CDR3. CDR3 sequence: CASSLRQGNEQYF. CDR3 bases: TGTGCCAGCAGCTTGAGACAGGGGAACGAGCAGTACTTC. The full variable domain, completed using reference TRBV7-8 and TRBJ2-7, is GAGVSQSPRYKVAKRGQDVALRCDPISGHVSLFWYQQALGQGPEFLTYFQNEAQLDKSGLPSDRFFAERPEGSVSTLKIQRTQQEDSAVYLCASSLRQGNEQYFGPGTRLTVT.

The V and J genes are TRBV6-5 and TRBJ2-6; possibly TRBD1 for D (5 bases). This CDR3 is 16 amino acids long. The V and J ends lost 0 bases and 0 bases respectively, with 6 bases between them. The V gene's germline CDR1 is MNHEY and CDR2 SVGAGI. The CDR3, as DNA: TGTGCCAGCAGTTACTCTAGGGGCTCTGGGGCCAACGTCCTGACTTTC. This encodes CASSYSRGSGANVLTF.

A note on this clone: One end of the junction varies from germline; a read error may be responsible. This same CDR3 is encoded by further DNA sequences in the sample. The CDR3 loop is CASSLEVRGRTEAFF. DNA for the CDR3: TGTGCTAGCAGCTTAGAGGTCAGGGGGAGGACTGAAGCTTTCTTT. J is TRBJ1-1 and V is TRBV7-2; TRBD1 agrees at 7 bases. The CDR3 runs to 15 residues. Germline CDR1 reads SGHTA; CDR2 reads FQGNSA.

This clone was counted once. The chain joins TRBV6-6 to TRBJ2-3, with D tentatively TRBD2 (6 bases). There are 12 residues in the CDR3. Germline V lookup: CDR1 MNHNY, CDR2 SVGAGI (reference sequence). Between the trimmed V and J ends, which lost 6 bases and 4 bases, there was a span of 8 bases. The CDR3 sequence: CASSGTADTQYF. CDR3 nucleotides: TGTGCCAGCAGCGGGACTGCAGATACGCAGTATTTT.

V is TRBV4-2 and J is TRBJ2-3; either TRBD1 or TRBD2 may supply D (6 bases each). The CDR3 spans 17 residues. V gave up 4 bases and J gave up 3 bases, with 20 bases separating them. The V gene's germline CDR1 is LGHNA and CDR2 YNFKEQ. CDR3 DNA sequence: TGTGCCAGCAGCCCGCGACAGGCGGGGACGGCAACAGATACGCAGTATTTT. Encoded protein: CASSPRQAGTATDTQYF.

For this clone: An end of the junction differs from the germline gene, which may be a read error. CDR3 sequence: CASSNLWGNEQFF. The CDR3 nucleotides are TGTGCTAGCAGCAATCTTTGGGGAAATGAGCAGTTCTTC. V is TRBV7-7 and J is TRBJ2-1; D unclear. The germline gives CDR1 SSHAT, CDR2 FNYEAQ (reference sequence). The CDR3 is 13 residues long.

The CDR3 here is CASSLLAGGTYEQYF. CDR3 sequence (DNA): TGTGCCAGCAGTCTACTAGCGGGAGGAACCTACGAGCAGTACTTC. The chain has TRBV6-5 and TRBJ2-7, with 12 bases lining up with TRBD2. The CDR3 runs to 15 residues. The ends lost 5 bases at V and 2 bases at J; junction bases unmatched: 4. In germline, CDR1 is MNHEY, CDR2 SVGAGI.

V gene TRBV2 combines with J gene TRBJ1-4; no firm D call. The CDR3 runs 11 residues. Germline lookup yields CDR1 SNHLY and CDR2 FYNNEI. V was pared by 4 bases and J by 13 bases, with 10 bases between. CDR3 amino acids: CASSVSRRLFF. CDR3 coding DNA: TGTGCCAGCAGTGTTTCCCGGCGACTGTTTTTT.

The chain couples TRBV2 to TRBJ2-5, with a possible D match to TRBD2 (7 bases). CDR1 is SNHLY, CDR2 FYNNEI, per germline. Trimming took 6 bases from V and 1 from J, leaving 12 bases between them. CDR3 length equals 14 residues. CDR3 bases: TGTGCCAGCAGGGGAGGGGGGGGCCAAGAGACCCAGTACTTC. Protein: CASRGGGGQETQYF.

V gene TRBV19 combines with J gene TRBJ1-1; 7 positions match TRBD1. This CDR3 is 16 amino acids long. In germline, CDR1 is LNHDA, CDR2 SQIVND (reference sequence). J was trimmed by 1 base and V by 4 bases; bases with no gene match: 9. The CDR3 spells CASSRTGAIGNTEAFF. In DNA form, the CDR3 reads TGTGCCAGTAGTAGGACAGGTGCGATAGGGAACACTGAAGCTTTCTTT.

This clone was seen a single time. The chain couples TRBV27 to TRBJ1-4, with TRBD1 matching 8 bases. The CDR3 is 17 residues long. After removal of 1 base from V and 7 bases from J, the junction contained 11 bases not matched to a gene. CDR1 and CDR2 (germline): MNHEY, SMNVEV (reference sequence). The CDR3 protein is CASSLFAGGIVGEKLFF. The DNA for the CDR3 is TGTGCCAGCAGTTTATTTGCAGGGGGCATAGTGGGTGAAAAACTGTTTTTT.

V is TRBV27 and J is TRBJ2-1; tentative D call: TRBD2 (6 bases). This CDR3 comprises 15 residues. Trimming shortened V by 2 bases and J by 1 base, and 9 bases separated the two germline ends. Germline V lookup: CDR1 MNHEY, CDR2 SMNVEV (reference sequence). The CDR3 loop reads CASSLVAASYNEQFF. The CDR3 region has the DNA TGTGCCAGCAGTTTAGTAGCGGCTTCCTACAATGAGCAGTTCTTC.

The gene calls are TRBV7-8 and TRBJ2-3, with D hard to call. Per the germline V gene, CDR1 is SGHVS and CDR2 is FQNEAQ. V was shortened by 4 bases and J by 3 bases, with 5 bases between the two germline ends. This CDR3 region has 12 residues. CDR3: CASSSYTDTQYF. DNA for the CDR3: TGTGCCAGCAGCTCTTATACAGATACGCAGTATTTT.

The CDR3: CASSLGGATGETQYF. The DNA of the CDR3 is TGTGCCAGCAGTTTAGGGGGGGCTACAGGGGAGACCCAGTACTTC. This sequence joins TRBV28 and TRBJ2-5, with D tentatively TRBD2 (7 bases). In germline, CDR1 is MDHEN, CDR2 SYDVKM. The CDR3 contains 15 residues. With 2 bases removed from V and 5 bases from J, the gap between germline ends came to 15 bases.

The chain recombines TRBV6-6 with TRBJ1-2, with D tentatively TRBD1 (6 bases). This CDR3 is built from 15 residues. The germline V and J ends were trimmed by 5 bases and 7 bases, with 20 bases remaining between them. Germline values: CDR1 MNHNY, CDR2 SVGAGI (reference sequence). The CDR3 spells CASSDLPRGLSGYTF. The CDR3 nucleotides read TGTGCCAGCAGTGACCTCCCACGGGGGCTGAGTGGCTACACCTTC.

The chain joins TRBV10-3 to TRBJ1-4, with D perhaps TRBD1 (5 bases). With 4 bases removed from V and 7 bases from J, the gap between germline ends came to 13 bases. There are 14 residues in the CDR3. Germline V gives CDR1 ENHRY, CDR2 SYGVKD. The CDR3 protein is CAISVGGTREKLFF. The CDR3 DNA is TGTGCCATCAGTGTAGGTGGGACCCGTGAAAAACTGTTTTTT.

V is TRBV19 and J is TRBJ1-3, with TRBD1 identical over 8 bases. Germline-derived CDR1 and CDR2 are LNHDA and SQIVND (reference sequence). With 6 bases clipped from V and 4 bases from J, the junction kept 5 bases outside the gene matches. The CDR3 loop spans 14 amino acids. The CDR3 DNA is TGTGCCAGTAGGAGCAGGGGGCAAGGAAACACCATATATTTT. Translation gives CASRSRGQGNTIYF.

The chain recombines TRBV19 with TRBJ2-3; D is possibly TRBD1 (5 bases). The V and J ends lost 7 bases and 2 bases respectively, with 16 bases between them. The CDR3 totals 15 residues. CDR1 and CDR2 (germline): LNHDA, SQIVND (reference sequence). CDR3 loop: CASTLRQGNTDTQYF. The CDR3 coding sequence is TGTGCCAGTACCCTCCGTCAGGGAAACACAGATACGCAGTATTTT.

The chain joins TRBV30 to TRBJ2-7; D possibly corresponds to TRBD2 (5 bases). The CDR3 covers 13 residues. The germline V gene encodes CDR1 GTSNPN and CDR2 SVGIG (reference sequence). The V end lost 5 bases, the J end lost 6 bases, and 17 bases lay between the germline ends. CDR3 nucleotide sequence: TGTGCCTGGTTGGAGGTGGCGACGGGCGAGCAGTACTTC. Encoded protein: CAWLEVATGEQYF.

This chain links TRBV15 with TRBJ2-1; 14 nucleotides align to TRBD2. Germline V gene data show CDR1 as LNHNV and CDR2 as YYDKDF (reference sequence). The CDR3 runs 15 residues. The V segment lost 5 bases and the J segment 8 bases; nucleotides outside the gene matches: 5. As DNA, the CDR3 is TGTGCCACCAGCCGGACTAGCGGGGGGCGCGATGAGCAGTTCTTC. It codes for CATSRTSGGRDEQFF.

The chain is built from TRBV28 and TRBJ1-1; D ambiguous. This CDR3 comprises 13 residues. The V end was cut by 11 bases, the J end by 0 bases, with 13 bases between. Germline V gives CDR1 MDHEN, CDR2 SYDVKM. The CDR3 bases are TGTGCCCTGTCACCCAATATGAACACTGAAGCTTTCTTT. It specifies CALSPNMNTEAFF.

The rearrangement joins TRBV29-1 to TRBJ2-2; D is perhaps TRBD2 (5 bases). V lost 2 bases and J lost 4, with 14 bases in between. Germline V lookup: CDR1 SQVTM, CDR2 ANQGSEA. The CDR3 has 15 residues. CDR3 DNA sequence: TGCAGCGTTGAATTGGGAACTAGTCGCACCGGGGAGCTGTTTTTT. This encodes CSVELGTSRTGELFF.

CDR3 loop: CASSLDLSTDTQYF. CDR3 in DNA: TGTGCCAGCAGCTTAGATCTAAGCACAGATACGCAGTATTTT. This sequence joins TRBV11-2 and TRBJ2-3; D remains unclear. V was shortened by 0 bases and J by 0 bases, with 4 bases between the two germline ends. Germline CDR1 reads SGHAT; CDR2 reads FQNNGV. The CDR3 length is 14 residues.

CDR3 in amino acids: CASSLAGYGNTIYF. The CDR3 bases are TGCGCCAGCAGCTTGGCGGGGTATGGAAACACCATATATTTT. The chain is built from TRBV5-1 and TRBJ1-3; D uncertain. CDR3 length: 14 residues. Deletions cut 0 bases from V and 3 bases from J, with 7 bases between. CDR1 is SGHRS and CDR2 is YFSETQ in the germline V gene.

The chain links TRBV7-9 to TRBJ2-1; no definite D call. The V end lost 0 bases, the J end lost 3 bases, and 12 bases lay between the germline ends. Germline CDR1 reads SEHNR; CDR2 reads FQNEAQ (reference sequence). The CDR3 consists of 16 residues. The CDR3 region is CASSLASTHDYNEQFF. DNA for the CDR3: TGTGCCAGCAGCTTAGCAAGCACCCACGACTACAATGAGCAGTTCTTC.

The CDR3 bases are TGTGCCAGCAGCTTAGAACAGGAAAGTTCTTATGGCTACACCTTC. Translating gives CASSLEQESSYGYTF. This chain links TRBV5-6 with TRBJ1-2, with TRBD1 as a possible D gene (5 bases). Per the germline V gene, CDR1 is SGHDT and CDR2 is YYEEEE. Trimming removed 2 bases from V and 5 bases from J, with 16 bases in between. The length of the CDR3 is 15 residues.

The rearrangement links TRBV5-8 to TRBJ1-1; D unresolved. This CDR3 has 15 amino acids. Per the germline V gene, CDR1 is SGHTS and CDR2 is YDEGEE. The V gene lost 0 bases and the J gene lost 0 bases, with 9 bases spanning the gap. This CDR3 reads CASSLGLVLNTEAFF. The DNA for the CDR3 is TGTGCCAGCAGCTTGGGATTGGTCCTGAACACTGAAGCTTTCTTT.

The V and J genes are TRBV4-1 and TRBJ1-2, with 8 bases identical to TRBD1. V shed 4 bases and J 3 bases; nucleotides not matched to a gene: 7. The CDR3 is 15 residues long. Germline V CDR1 and CDR2: MGHRA, YSYEKL. For the CDR3, the DNA is TGCGCCAGCAGCCTCCAGGGGGCATTAGACTATGGCTACACCTTC. Its translation is CASSLQGALDYGYTF.

The J gene is TRBJ2-3, the V gene TRBV4-1; perhaps TRBD2 as D (5 bases). Germline values: CDR1 MGHRA, CDR2 YSYEKL. CDR3 length: 16 amino acids. Trimming pared 0 bases from V and 0 bases from J, leaving 10 bases between. The CDR3 protein is CASSQDLRGSTDTQYF. In DNA, the CDR3 is TGCGCCAGCAGCCAAGATCTAAGAGGGAGCACAGATACGCAGTATTTT.

This clone was recorded once. This rearrangement joins TRBV19 to TRBJ2-3, with 12 positions matching TRBD2. There are 16 residues in the CDR3. V dropped 3 bases and J dropped 4; count of bases not matched to a gene: 5. Germline lookup yields CDR1 LNHDA and CDR2 SQIVND (reference sequence). CDR3 coding DNA: TGTGCCAGTAGTATGGGACTAGCGGGTTATTCAGATACGCAGTATTTT. Its translation is CASSMGLAGYSDTQYF.

This chain uses TRBV15 with TRBJ2-5, with TRBD1 matching over 8 bases. The germline gives CDR1 LNHNV, CDR2 YYDKDF (reference sequence). The CDR3 is made up of 15 amino acids. Trimming took 6 bases from V and 1 from J; bases not matched to a gene: 7. CDR3 region: CATREQGEGQETQYF. CDR3 in DNA: TGTGCCACCAGGGAACAGGGGGAAGGCCAAGAGACCCAGTACTTC.